Shown below are 12 T cell receptor beta chains from a single sample sequenced in a study of Ad26.COV2.S vaccination and SARS-CoV-2 variants. Treatment specified: some 20 received Ad26.COV2.S at low or high dose, single or two shots; about 5 received placebo; per-sample allocation not given. The study sampled participants on day 63 after the first vaccine or placebo injection. TCRdb keeps only in-frame clones here, not all; method: immunoSEQ multiplex PCR. The sample holds a few hundred thousand clones, 80% to 90% seen once. Sequencing was performed on peripheral blood, taken in a trial of Ad26.COV2.S vaccine versus placebo. These receptors came from a person between 18 and 65 years old who received the Ad26.COV2.S COVID-19 vaccine or a placebo.

This clone was recorded once. Different DNA sequences within this sample yield the same CDR3. CDR3 coding DNA: TGTGCTAGTGGTTTACAGGGGGGCACTGAAGCTTTCTTT. This codes for CASGLQGGTEAFF. V usage is TRBV12-5 and J usage is TRBJ1-1; 8 positions agree with TRBD1. Losses at the gene ends were 3 bases for V and 4 bases for J; bases not matched to a gene: 1. There are 13 residues in the CDR3. The germline V gene encodes CDR1 LGHNT and CDR2 FRNRAP.

This chain links TRBV30 with TRBJ1-5; D ambiguous. V was trimmed by 0 bases and J by 1 base, leaving 16 bases between them. Germline-derived CDR1 and CDR2 are GTSNPN and SVGIG (reference sequence). The CDR3 contains 17 residues. The CDR3 reads CAWSVGRRARSNQPQHF. The CDR3 bases are TGTGCCTGGAGTGTTGGACGGAGAGCGAGAAGCAATCAGCCCCAGCATTTT.

This sequence joins TRBV7-2 and TRBJ1-4; D not resolved. Germline CDR1 is SGHTA and CDR2 is FQGNSA. V lost 5 bases to trimming and J lost 4 bases, with 14 bases between them. The CDR3 contains 15 residues. The CDR3 sequence: CASSRTRWVNEKLFF. Here the CDR3 DNA reads TGTGCCAGCAGCCGTACTCGGTGGGTTAATGAAAAACTGTTTTTT. Full variable domain (missing parts from reference TRBV7-2 and TRBJ1-4): GAGVSQSPSNKVTEKGKDVELRCDPISGHTALYWYRQSLGQGLEFLIYFQGNSAPDKSGLPSDRFSAERTGGSVSTLTIQRTQQEDSAVYLCASSRTRWVNEKLFFGSGTQLSVL.

A few counts support this clone. The rearrangement links TRBV7-8 to TRBJ1-1, with D maybe TRBD1 (5 bases). The CDR3 consists of 14 residues. From germline, CDR1 is SGHVS and CDR2 FQNEAQ. The V and J ends lost 5 bases and 5 bases respectively, with 15 bases between them. This chain's CDR3 is CASSLRQGRTEAFF. CDR3 in DNA: TGTGCCAGCAGCCTCAGGCAGGGAAGGACTGAAGCTTTCTTT.

This chain uses TRBV6-6 with TRBJ1-1; unclear D gene. The CDR3 is made up of 14 amino acids. The germline V and J ends were trimmed by 2 bases and 1 base, with 8 bases remaining between them. The germline V gene encodes CDR1 MNHNY and CDR2 SVGAGI (reference sequence). The CDR3 loop reads CASSYEDKNTEAFF. The CDR3 coding sequence is TGTGCCAGCAGTTACGAAGACAAGAACACTGAAGCTTTCTTT.

CDR3 residues: CASSPRGALSEAFF. Written as DNA, the CDR3 is TGTGCCAGCTCACCGAGAGGGGCCCTCTCTGAAGCTTTCTTT. V and J are TRBV18 and TRBJ1-1; the D gene is possibly TRBD1 (5 bases). Trimming shortened V by 3 bases and J by 6 bases, and 14 bases separated the two germline ends. CDR3 length equals 14 residues. CDR1 and CDR2 from the germline V gene are KGHSH and LQKENI. Complete variable domain (other parts from reference TRBV18 and TRBJ1-1): NAGVMQNPRHLVRRRGQEARLRCSPMKGHSHVYWYRQLPEEGLKFMVYLQKENIIDESGMPKERFSAEFPKEGPSILRIQQVVRGDSAAYFCASSPRGALSEAFFGQGTRLTVV.

This chain links TRBV20-1 with TRBJ1-3; D gene uncertain. V gave up 3 bases and J gave up 3 bases, with 6 bases separating them. The length of the CDR3 is 12 residues. The germline V gene encodes CDR1 DFQATT and CDR2 SNEGSKA (reference sequence). This CDR3 is CSASTVGNTIYF. CDR3 bases: TGCAGTGCTAGTACGGTTGGAAACACCATATATTTT.

The chain uses TRBV6-2 or TRBV6-3 and TRBJ2-7, with 7 nucleotides matching TRBD2. The junction had 9 bases not matched to a gene; V was cut back by 4 bases and J by 0 bases. The germline V gene has CDR1 MNHEY and CDR2 SVGEGT. CDR3 length: 16 residues. The CDR3 spells CASSSMVRGFSYEQYF. DNA for the CDR3: TGTGCCAGCAGTTCGATGGTGCGGGGGTTCTCCTACGAGCAGTACTTC.

V and J are TRBV11-2 and TRBJ2-1, with 8 bases identical to TRBD2. The CDR3 runs to 15 residues. Trimming took 7 bases from V and 7 from J; bases not matched to a gene: 12. Per germline, CDR1 SGHAT and CDR2 FQNNGV. DNA for the CDR3: TGTGCCAGCACCTTTCGGGCCGGCGGGAGGAATGAGCAGTTCTTC. Protein: CASTFRAGGRNEQFF.

The rearrangement joins TRBV27 to TRBJ1-2; no clear D gene. CDR1 is MNHEY, CDR2 SMNVEV, per germline (reference sequence). The length of the CDR3 is 14 residues. Trimming took 4 bases from V and 4 from J, leaving 13 bases between them. The CDR3: CASSYSPLPYGYTF. CDR3 sequence (DNA): TGTGCCAGCAGTTACTCCCCATTACCCTATGGCTACACCTTC.

The table lists this clone with a count of one. The rearrangement links TRBV2 to TRBJ1-1; D perhaps matches TRBD1 (6 bases). The CDR3 sequence is 16 residues long. The germline V gene has CDR1 SNHLY and CDR2 FYNNEI. V lost 10 bases and J lost 0, with 21 bases in between. Written as DNA, the CDR3 is TGTGCCACCTTCCTAGGGGGGGGGACCATGAACACTGAAGCTTTCTTT. This translates into CATFLGGGTMNTEAFF.

The chain recombines TRBV10-3 with TRBJ1-2; a possible D gene is TRBD1 (6 bases). Trimming cost V 0 bases and J 8 bases, with 19 bases left between them. CDR3 size: 16 residues. Germline CDR1 and CDR2: ENHRY and SYGVKD. The CDR3 is CAISESVSGVAVGYTF. The CDR3, as DNA: TGTGCCATCAGTGAGTCGGTATCAGGGGTAGCGGTCGGCTACACCTTC.